This entry lists 25 T cell receptor beta chains sequenced from one sample in a study of beta chain features in type 1 diabetes listed by TCRdb under 2018. Here is what the overall study found, with its caveats: In all four CD4+ subsets, TCRB CDR3 length was moderately but significantly shorter in type 1 diabetes patients.

The library was prepared using the immunoSEQ multiplex PCR assay. The High Capacity cDNA Reverse Transcription Kit was used to reverse transcribe all of the isolated RNA, meaning that expressed TCRB transcripts were what got sequenced. TCRdb mirrors the immuneACCESS table, restricted to in-frame sequences. Some clones are absent from its copies; in checked studies, under half trace to an unresolved V gene, and the reason for the others is unknown. The sample data list 150,000 or so clones, and almost 65% of these were observed just once. Jointly, the top ten make up roughly 0.089% of the sample. These receptors' antigens are unknown. Sequencing was carried out using naive CD4+ T cells from blood. The cell subset or site label for this specimen denotes: true naive CD4+ T cells. The receptor source for this set is a man aged 25 to 40 with type 1 diabetes.

The chain joins TRBV20-1 to TRBJ2-5, with D hard to call. Trimming removed 1 base at V and 4 bases at J, with 4 bases between. CDR3 length: 11 amino acids. The germline CDR1 and CDR2 sequences are DFQATT and SNEGSKA (reference sequence). The DNA for the CDR3 is TGCAGTGCTAGAGGGTTAGAGACCCAGTACTTC. Translating it yields CSARGLETQYF.

The chain employs TRBV7-9 and TRBJ1-2, with TRBD1 as a possible D gene (5 bases). The CDR3 has 15 amino acids. V shed 5 bases and J shed 5 bases, with 18 bases lying between them. Germline V gene lookup returns CDR1 SEHNR and CDR2 FQNEAQ (reference sequence). The CDR3 DNA follows: TGTGCCAGCAGCCGGACACTGGGCCCTGCTTATGGCTACACCTTC. Translating gives CASSRTLGPAYGYTF. Supplemented by reference TRBV7-9 and TRBJ1-2, the full variable domain reads DTGVSQNPRHKITKRGQNVTFRCDPISEHNRLYWYRQTLGQGPEFLTYFQNEAQLEKSRLLSDRFSAERPKGSFSTLEIQRTEQGDSAMYLCASSRTLGPAYGYTFGSGTRLTVV.

The rearrangement links TRBV25-1 to TRBJ1-1; D is unresolved. CDR1 MGHDK and CDR2 SYGVNS come from the germline V gene. This CDR3 has 13 amino acids. V was cut by 1 base and J by 4 bases, with 7 bases left in between. The CDR3 loop is CASSESGFTEAFF. In nucleotides, the CDR3 is TGTGCCAGCAGTGAATCCGGGTTCACTGAAGCTTTCTTT.

This sequence joins TRBV7-9 and TRBJ2-3, with 7 positions matching TRBD1. There are 15 residues in the CDR3. J gave up 2 bases and V 2 bases, and 4 bases lay outside the gene matches. Germline V gene sequence: CDR1 SEHNR, CDR2 FQNEAQ (reference sequence). DNA for the CDR3: TGTGCCAGCAGCTTAACGGGACAGAACACAGATACGCAGTATTTT. Translation gives CASSLTGQNTDTQYF.

The chain carries TRBV21-1 and TRBJ2-1; the D call of TRBD2 is as the table states it, not checked on the DNA. TRBV21-1 has pseudogene status. The CDR3 runs 16 residues. In DNA form, the CDR3 reads TGTGCCAGCAGCGGGAACGCGGGGGGTGTCCACAATGAGCAGTTCTTC. Its translation: CASSGNAGGVHNEQFF.

V gene TRBV18 combines with J gene TRBJ2-1, with 11 bases aligning to TRBD1. The CDR3 sequence is 13 residues long. Germline loops: CDR1 KGHSH, CDR2 LQKENI. Unmatched junction bases numbered 1, after V lost 5 bases and J lost 7 bases. The CDR3, as DNA: TGTGCCAGCTCATGGGACAGGGGGAATGAGCAGTTCTTC. It specifies CASSWDRGNEQFF. The full variable domain, completed using reference TRBV18 and TRBJ2-1, is NAGVMQNPRHLVRRRGQEARLRCSPMKGHSHVYWYRQLPEEGLKFMVYLQKENIIDESGMPKERFSAEFPKEGPSILRIQQVVRGDSAAYFCASSWDRGNEQFFGPGTRLTVL.

The V call is TRBV30, the J call TRBJ2-2; D not certain. The CDR3 runs 14 residues. Per germline, CDR1 GTSNPN and CDR2 SVGIG (reference sequence). Trimming removed 3 bases at V and 0 bases at J, with 8 bases between. The CDR3 DNA reads as TGTGCCTGGAGAATCAGGTCGAACACCGGGGAGCTGTTTTTT. Amino acid sequence: CAWRIRSNTGELFF.

This chain joins TRBV28 and TRBJ2-7; 7 bases agree with TRBD2. Germline V lookup: CDR1 MDHEN, CDR2 SYDVKM. The CDR3 covers 14 residues. The V segment lost 8 bases and the J segment 2 bases; nucleotides outside the gene matches: 9. The CDR3 here is CASRLGRGTYEQYF. The CDR3 DNA sequence: TGTGCCAGCCGCCTGGGGCGGGGGACCTACGAGCAGTACTTC.

The CDR3 nucleotides are TGCGCCAGCAGCCAAGATAGGACTAGCGGGAGCACAGATACGCAGTATTTT. Translated, it gives CASSQDRTSGSTDTQYF. The chain employs TRBV4-3 and TRBJ2-3; 11 bases align to TRBD2. CDR3 size: 17 residues. Germline V lookup: CDR1 LGHNA, CDR2 YSLEER. V was clipped by 0 bases and J by 0 bases; unmatched bases: 2.

The chain employs TRBV25-1 and TRBJ2-4, with a possible D match to TRBD1 (5 bases). CDR1 and CDR2 from the germline V gene are MGHDK and SYGVNS. The CDR3 runs 17 residues. Trimming shortened V by 5 bases and J by 0 bases, and 17 bases separated the two germline ends. The CDR3 sequence is CASSPLTDTLAKNIQYF. CDR3 DNA: TGTGCCAGCAGTCCTCTGACGGACACACTAGCCAAAAACATTCAGTACTTC.

The rearrangement links TRBV15 to TRBJ2-3, with unresolved D. This CDR3 is built from 13 residues. V shed 0 bases and J shed 4 bases, with 5 bases lying between them. Germline V gene data show CDR1 as LNHNV and CDR2 as YYDKDF (reference sequence). The CDR3 nucleotides read TGTGCCACCAGCAGAGAAACAGCAGATACGCAGTATTTT. It codes for CATSRETADTQYF.

A few counts support this clone. The chain employs TRBV9 and TRBJ2-1, with no clear D. Per the germline V gene, CDR1 is SGDLS and CDR2 is YYNGEE. The ends were cut back, 3 bases at V and 2 bases at J, with 6 bases in the middle. The CDR3 loop spans 13 amino acids. CDR3 sequence reads: CASSGGTYNEQFF. The DNA of the CDR3 is TGTGCCAGCAGCGGGGGAACCTACAATGAGCAGTTCTTC.

V gene TRBV7-2 combines with J gene TRBJ2-1, with 8 bases identical to TRBD1. This CDR3 contains 14 residues. Germline CDR1 is SGHTA and CDR2 is FQGNSA. The J segment lost 7 bases and the V segment lost 5 bases, leaving 7 bases of the junction unmatched. The CDR3 sequence is CASSPGTGWNEQFF. For the CDR3, the DNA is TGTGCCAGCAGCCCCGGGACAGGATGGAATGAGCAGTTCTTC. Drawing the rest from reference TRBV7-2 and TRBJ2-1, the complete variable domain is GAGVSQSPSNKVTEKGKDVELRCDPISGHTALYWYRQSLGQGLEFLIYFQGNSAPDKSGLPSDRFSAERTGGSVSTLTIQRTQQEDSAVYLCASSPGTGWNEQFFGPGTRLTVL.

The chain links TRBV7-2 to TRBJ2-3, with 11 bases that match TRBD2. V lost 5 bases, J lost 2 bases, and 3 bases stayed unmatched. The CDR3 extends over 15 amino acids. The germline V gene encodes CDR1 SGHTA and CDR2 FQGNSA. CDR3 bases: TGTGCCAGCAGCCCGGGACTAGCGGACACAGATACGCAGTATTTT. As protein: CASSPGLADTDTQYF. Full variable domain (remainder filled in from reference TRBV7-2 and TRBJ2-3): GAGVSQSPSNKVTEKGKDVELRCDPISGHTALYWYRQSLGQGLEFLIYFQGNSAPDKSGLPSDRFSAERTGGSVSTLTIQRTQQEDSAVYLCASSPGLADTDTQYFGPGTRLTVL.

Comments on this clone: At the DNA level, this CDR3 is encoded by other sequences in the same sample as well. The DNA of the CDR3 is TGTGCCAGCAGCCCGCGACAGGGCGAAGAGACCCAGTACTTC. The encoded protein is CASSPRQGEETQYF. The chain is built from TRBV9 and TRBJ2-5, with 7 bases identical to TRBD1. CDR3 length equals 14 residues. The germline CDR1 and CDR2 sequences are SGDLS and YYNGEE. V shed 4 bases, J shed 3 bases, and the junction held 6 bases outside the gene matches. The full variable domain, completed using reference TRBV9 and TRBJ2-5, is DSGVTQTPKHLITATGQRVTLRCSPRSGDLSVYWYQQSLDQGLQFLIQYYNGEERAKGNILERFSAQQFPDLHSELNLSSLELGDSALYFCASSPRQGEETQYFGPGTRLLVL.

The genes are TRBV20-1 and TRBJ1-2; the D is unclear. Trimming removed 5 bases at V and 4 bases at J, with 5 bases between. Germline CDR1 is DFQATT and CDR2 is SNEGSKA (reference sequence). CDR3 length: 10 amino acids. The CDR3 DNA reads TGCAGTGCTCGTCCCTATGGCTACACCTTC. Translating gives CSARPYGYTF.

The chain uses TRBV14 and TRBJ1-1; no firm D call. CDR1 SGHDN and CDR2 FVKESK come from the germline V gene. V lost 1 base and J 7 bases, leaving 10 bases between the germline ends. The CDR3 sequence is 13 residues long. CDR3 DNA sequence: TGTGCCAGCAGCCAAGTTTGGCACAGTGAAGCTTTCTTT. Protein product: CASSQVWHSEAFF. Full variable domain (remainder filled in from reference TRBV14 and TRBJ1-1): EAGVTQFPSHSVIEKGQTVTLRCDPISGHDNLYWYRRVMGKEIKFLLHFVKESKQDESGMPNNRFLAERTGGTYSTLKVQPAELEDSGVYFCASSQVWHSEAFFGQGTRLTVV.

This clone was recorded a few times. In DNA form, the CDR3 reads TGTGCCAGCAGTTTAATAACGGGCGGCTACACCTTC. This translates into CASSLITGGYTF. The V call is TRBV28, the J call TRBJ1-2; D remains unclear. The germline gives CDR1 MDHEN, CDR2 SYDVKM. V was trimmed by 2 bases and J by 8 bases, leaving 9 bases between them. This CDR3 is 12 amino acids long.

The chain couples TRBV13 to TRBJ2-1; D unclear. Trimming removed 1 base from V and 0 bases from J, with 10 bases in between. The CDR3 totals 16 residues. Germline assignment: CDR1 PRHDT and CDR2 FYEKMQ (reference sequence). The CDR3 nucleotides read TGTGCCAGCAGCTTAGTGGTCTCAAGCTCCTACAATGAGCAGTTCTTC. Protein: CASSLVVSSSYNEQFF.

This clone occurred a few times. The chain combines TRBV2 with TRBJ1-4, with D maybe TRBD1 (6 bases). Germline assignment: CDR1 SNHLY and CDR2 FYNNEI. V was pared by 10 bases and J by 6 bases, with 18 bases between. CDR3 length equals 14 residues. Here the CDR3 reads CATYQGNLDEKLFF. Here the CDR3 DNA reads TGTGCCACTTACCAGGGGAATCTCGATGAAAAACTGTTTTTT.

This chain links TRBV6-5 with TRBJ1-6; maybe TRBD1 (5 bases). V shed 0 bases and J shed 9 bases, with 12 bases lying between them. The germline V gene encodes CDR1 MNHEY and CDR2 SVGAGI. This CDR3 region has 15 residues. CDR3 loop: CASSYSQGPGSPLHF. For the CDR3, the DNA is TGTGCCAGCAGTTACTCGCAGGGTCCGGGTTCACCCCTCCACTTT.

J is TRBJ2-1 and V is TRBV29-1; 7 positions match TRBD1. Germline V gene sequence: CDR1 SQVTM, CDR2 ANQGSEA. With 4 bases clipped from V and 11 bases from J, the junction kept 2 bases outside the gene matches. CDR3 length: 10 residues. CDR3 in amino acids: CSVVTGQQFF. The DNA of the CDR3 is TGCAGCGTTGTGACAGGGCAGCAGTTCTTC.

This clone was found once. V is TRBV4-3 and J is TRBJ2-7; TRBD1 or TRBD2 may be the D gene (6 bases each). The germline CDR1 and CDR2 sequences are LGHNA and YSLEER. V lost 0 bases to trimming and J lost 0 bases, with 15 bases between them. The CDR3 contains 17 residues. DNA of the CDR3: TGCGCCAGCAGCCAAGATCTCGGAGGGGGGAGCTCCTACGAGCAGTACTTC. Protein: CASSQDLGGGSSYEQYF.

In its sample, this clone was seen a few times. This chain connects TRBV30 to TRBJ1-1; D unresolved. The CDR3 is 11 amino acids. V was cut by 4 bases and J by 3 bases, with 6 bases left in between. CDR1 is GTSNPN and CDR2 is SVGIG in the germline V gene (reference sequence). CDR3 DNA: TGTGCCTGGATTGTTTACACTGAAGCTTTCTTT. This encodes CAWIVYTEAFF.

V gene TRBV7-9 combines with J gene TRBJ2-7, with 8 nucleotides matching TRBD1. CDR3 length: 15 amino acids. The germline CDR1 and CDR2 sequences are SEHNR and FQNEAQ (reference sequence). With V trimmed by 4 bases and J by 4 bases, 9 bases remained unmatched. CDR3 bases: TGTGCCAGCAGCTCTCAAATAGGACAGGGTTACGAGCAGTACTTC. Translation: CASSSQIGQGYEQYF.